These 4 T cell receptor beta chains originate from one sample sequenced in a study of cytomegalovirus exposure and HLA in healthy donors. The primer mix had 60 Vbeta and 13 Jbeta primers. Method: immunoSEQ multiplex PCR; TCRdb's copy keeps in-frame clones and lacks some. The listing records some 120,000 clones. The specimen was PBMCs. The source is a man between 18 and 35 years old in good health and CMV-seronegative.

The chain recombines TRBV28 with TRBJ2-5, with no clear D. The CDR3 sequence is 11 residues long. Germline values: CDR1 MDHEN, CDR2 SYDVKM. V lost 1 base to trimming and J lost 8 bases, with 5 bases between them. The chain's CDR3 is CASSLSGTQYF. As DNA, the CDR3 is TGTGCCAGCAGTTTATCCGGTACCCAGTACTTC. Together with reference TRBV28 and TRBJ2-5, the CDR3 gives the full variable domain: DVKVTQSSRYLVKRTGEKVFLECVQDMDHENMFWYRQDPGLGLRLIYFSYDVKMKEKGDIPEGYSVSREKKERFSLILESASTNQTSMYLCASSLSGTQYFGPGTRLLVL.

V and J are TRBV5-6 and TRBJ1-5, with D maybe TRBD1 (6 bases). CDR3 size: 16 residues. V lost 4 bases and J lost 3, with 17 bases in between. Germline assignment: CDR1 SGHDT and CDR2 YYEEEE. The CDR3: CASSLRRTGNNQPQHF. CDR3 DNA sequence: TGTGCCAGCAGCCTCCGCAGAACAGGGAACAATCAGCCCCAGCATTTT.

The chain joins TRBV5-1 to TRBJ2-1; the D gene is possibly TRBD2 (6 bases). Germline V lookup: CDR1 SGHRS, CDR2 YFSETQ. The V end was cut by 2 bases, the J end by 1 base, with 22 bases between. CDR3 length equals 19 residues. CDR3 in amino acids: CASSFEGGPPRGSYNEQFF. The CDR3 DNA reads TGCGCCAGCAGCTTTGAAGGAGGCCCACCCCGGGGGTCCTACAATGAGCAGTTCTTC.

The chain recombines TRBV9 with TRBJ1-3, with D perhaps TRBD1 (5 bases). Germline V lookup: CDR1 SGDLS, CDR2 YYNGEE. There are 15 residues in the CDR3. V was pared by 3 bases and J by 0 bases, with 10 bases between. In DNA, the CDR3 is TGTGCCAGCAGCGAACAGGTCGTCTCTGGAAACACCATATATTTT. Protein product: CASSEQVVSGNTIYF.